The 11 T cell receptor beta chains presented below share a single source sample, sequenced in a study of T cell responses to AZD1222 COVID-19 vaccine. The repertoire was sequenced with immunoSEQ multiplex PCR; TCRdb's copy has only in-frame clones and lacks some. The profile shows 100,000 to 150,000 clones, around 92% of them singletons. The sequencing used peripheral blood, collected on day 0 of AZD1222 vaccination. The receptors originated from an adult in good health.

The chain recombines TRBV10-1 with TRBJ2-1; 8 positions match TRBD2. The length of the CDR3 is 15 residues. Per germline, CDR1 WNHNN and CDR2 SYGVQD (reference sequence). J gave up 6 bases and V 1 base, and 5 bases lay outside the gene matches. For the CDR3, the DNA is TGCGCCAGCAGTGAGTGGGGACTAGAGGTCAATGAGCAGTTCTTC. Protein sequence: CASSEWGLEVNEQFF.

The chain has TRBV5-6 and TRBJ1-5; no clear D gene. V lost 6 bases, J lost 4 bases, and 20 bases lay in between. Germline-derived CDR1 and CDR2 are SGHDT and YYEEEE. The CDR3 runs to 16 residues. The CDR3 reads CASTTRRAGQNQPQHF. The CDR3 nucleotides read TGTGCCAGCACCACCCGTCGGGCCGGCCAGAATCAGCCCCAGCATTTT.

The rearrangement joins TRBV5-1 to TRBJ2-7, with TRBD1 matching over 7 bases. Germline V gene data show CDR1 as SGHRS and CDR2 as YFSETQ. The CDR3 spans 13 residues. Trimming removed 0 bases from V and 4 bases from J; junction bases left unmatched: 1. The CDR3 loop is CASSLEQGYEQYF. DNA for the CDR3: TGCGCCAGCAGCTTGGAACAGGGGTACGAGCAGTACTTC.

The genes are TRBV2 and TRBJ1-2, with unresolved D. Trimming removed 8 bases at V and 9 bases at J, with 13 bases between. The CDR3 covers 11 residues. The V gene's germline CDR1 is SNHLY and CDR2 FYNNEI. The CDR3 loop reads CASGESVSYTF. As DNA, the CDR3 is TGTGCCAGCGGGGAATCCGTGAGCTACACCTTC.

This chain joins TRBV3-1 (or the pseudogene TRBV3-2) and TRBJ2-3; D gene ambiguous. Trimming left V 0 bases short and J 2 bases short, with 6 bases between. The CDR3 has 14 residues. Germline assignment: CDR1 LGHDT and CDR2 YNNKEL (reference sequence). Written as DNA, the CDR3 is TGTGCCAGCAGCCAAGATCGGTCCACAGATACGCAGTATTTT. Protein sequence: CASSQDRSTDTQYF.

The CDR3: CAWSLGEQYF. CDR3 DNA sequence: TGTGCCTGGAGTTTGGGGGAGCAGTACTTC. V usage is TRBV30 and J usage is TRBJ2-7; D is ambiguous. CDR3 size: 10 residues. V dropped 2 bases and J dropped 7 bases, with 6 bases sitting between them. Germline V CDR1 and CDR2: GTSNPN, SVGIG (reference sequence).

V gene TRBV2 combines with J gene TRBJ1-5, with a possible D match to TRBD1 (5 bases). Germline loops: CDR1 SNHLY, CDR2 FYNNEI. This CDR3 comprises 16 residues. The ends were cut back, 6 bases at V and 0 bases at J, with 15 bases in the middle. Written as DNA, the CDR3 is TGTGCCAGCAGCGTGGGGCAGGGAAATAGCAATCAGCCCCAGCATTTT. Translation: CASSVGQGNSNQPQHF.

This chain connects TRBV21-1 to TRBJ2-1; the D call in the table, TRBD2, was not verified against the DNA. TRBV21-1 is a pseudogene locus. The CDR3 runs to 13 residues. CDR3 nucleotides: TGTGCCAGGAGGCATGATACGTACAATGAGCAGTTCTTC. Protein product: CARRHDTYNEQFF.

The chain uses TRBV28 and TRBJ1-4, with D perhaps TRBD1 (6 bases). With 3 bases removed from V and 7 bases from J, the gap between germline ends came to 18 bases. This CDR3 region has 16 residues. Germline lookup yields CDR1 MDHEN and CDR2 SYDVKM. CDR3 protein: CASSFNRGMKGEKLFF. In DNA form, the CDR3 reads TGTGCCAGCAGTTTTAATAGGGGGATGAAAGGTGAAAAACTGTTTTTT.

As DNA, the CDR3 is TGCAGCGTTGAAGGCGGGATTCACTCTGGGGCCAACGTCCTGACTTTC. Translated: CSVEGGIHSGANVLTF. J is TRBJ2-6 and V is TRBV29-1, with D maybe TRBD2 (6 bases). This CDR3 comprises 16 residues. Germline V gene sequence: CDR1 SQVTM, CDR2 ANQGSEA. V dropped 1 base and J dropped 0 bases, with 10 bases sitting between them.

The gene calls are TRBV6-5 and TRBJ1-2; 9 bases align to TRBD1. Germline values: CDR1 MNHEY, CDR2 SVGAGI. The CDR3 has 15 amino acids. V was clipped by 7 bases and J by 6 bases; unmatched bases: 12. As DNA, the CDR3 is TGTGCCAGCAACGAACCGGGACAGGGAAGGCATGGCTACACCTTC. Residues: CASNEPGQGRHGYTF.